A selection of T cell receptor beta chains follows, all from one sample in a study of a mutant IDH1 vaccine in newly diagnosed glioma. Their recognized antigens are unknown. This table comes from immunoSEQ multiplex PCR, and its TCRdb copy is limited to in-frame clones, with some not included. The sample consists of approximately 52,000 clones, less than 85% of them appearing once. The material was PBMCs, obtained from a glioma patient whose treatment included an IDH1 peptide vaccine. The receptors here all came from a woman aged 35 to 49 with glioma. Some clones in this sample may be carry-over from other donors' samples. Both conserved end residues are part of each CDR3. Fields, in order: J gene, V gene, D gene, clone size, CDR3 DNA, CDR3 protein. D genes are given only for firm matches. Only part of the rows carry a size: once, few, many, or a class if the clone is expanded.

>TRBJ2-2|TRBV6-5|-|once
TGTGCCAGCTCCATAGCAGTGAACACCGGGGAGCTGTTTTTT
CASSIAVNTGELFF
>TRBJ2-2|TRBV10-3|TRBD1|-
TGTGCCGTTTCCTCTACAGGGGGAAACACCGGGGAGCTGTTTTTT
CAVSSTGGNTGELFF
>TRBJ2-1|TRBV4-3|-|-
TGCGCCAGCAGCCAACGGGAAATCAAAGCTACCTACAATGAGCAGTTCTTC
CASSQREIKATYNEQFF
>TRBJ2-2|TRBV6-5|TRBD2|once
TGTGCCAGCACCCTAGCGGGAAACACCGGGGAGCTGTTTTTT
CASTLAGNTGELFF
>TRBJ1-2|TRBV25-1|-|-
TGTGCCAGCAGCGTCCATCAGGGAATGGGCGGCTACACCTTC
CASSVHQGMGGYTF
>TRBJ2-7|TRBV27|-|-
TGTGCCAGCAGGTCACGACTAAGCTCCTACGAGCAGTACTTC
CASRSRLSSYEQYF
>TRBJ1-1|TRBV19|TRBD1|-
TGTGCCAGTACCAAAGGGGGCAGTATGAACACTGAAGCTTTCTTT
CASTKGGSMNTEAFF
>TRBJ1-2|TRBV7-9|-|-
TGTGCCAGCATCAGAGTCGAGGGCGGTGGCTACACCTTC
CASIRVEGGGYTF
>TRBJ2-7|TRBV15|TRBD1|-
TGTGCCACCAGCATCGCACGACAGGGGGTAAGCGAGCAGTACTTC
CATSIARQGVSEQYF
>TRBJ2-3|TRBV11-2|TRBD2|-
TGTGCCAGCAGCTCGACCCTGACTAGCGCTTTCCCCGGGGATACGCAGTATTTT
CASSSTLTSAFPGDTQYF
>TRBJ1-3|TRBV2|-|-
TGTGCCAGCAGTTTGGGTAACACCATATATTTT
CASSLGNTIYF
>TRBJ1-3|TRBV25-1|-|-
TGTGCCAGCAGTGAATCTCAGATGCCTGGAAACACCATATATTTT
CASSESQMPGNTIYF
>TRBJ1-2|TRBV27|-|-
TGTGCCAGCAGTTCTCCCGGCAGGGTTGGCGGCTACACCTTC
CASSSPGRVGGYTF
>TRBJ2-7|TRBV19|TRBD2|-
TGTGCCAGTAGTCTGTATTACAGCGGGGGCCTCTACGAGCAGTACTTC
CASSLYYSGGLYEQYF
>TRBJ2-5|TRBV5-5|-|-
TGTGCCAGCAGCTTGGAGGGTACGGGGGAGACCCAGTACTTC
CASSLEGTGETQYF
>TRBJ2-1|TRBV5-1|TRBD1|-
TGCGCCAGCAGCTGGGCCGGACAGGGACCCAATGAGCAGTTCTTC
CASSWAGQGPNEQFF
>TRBJ2-3|TRBV30|-|-
TGTGCCTGGAGTTTGCGCGGGACTGCCATCCATACGCAGTATTTT
CAWSLRGTAIHTQYF
>TRBJ1-2|TRBV7-2|TRBD1|-
TGTGCCAGCAGCTACCGGACAGGGAACTATGGCTACACCTTC
CASSYRTGNYGYTF